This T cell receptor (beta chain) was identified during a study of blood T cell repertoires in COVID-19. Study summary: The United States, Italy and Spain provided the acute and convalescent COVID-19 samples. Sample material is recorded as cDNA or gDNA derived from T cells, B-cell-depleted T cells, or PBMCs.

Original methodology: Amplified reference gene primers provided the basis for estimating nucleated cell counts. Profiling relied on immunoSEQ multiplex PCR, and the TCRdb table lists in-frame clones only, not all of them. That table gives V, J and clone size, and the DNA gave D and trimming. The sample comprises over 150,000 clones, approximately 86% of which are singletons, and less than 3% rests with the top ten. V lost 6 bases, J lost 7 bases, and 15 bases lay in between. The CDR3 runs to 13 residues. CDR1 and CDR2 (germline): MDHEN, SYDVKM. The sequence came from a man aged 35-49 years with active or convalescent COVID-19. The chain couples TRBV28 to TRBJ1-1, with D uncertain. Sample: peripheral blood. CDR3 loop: CASSPSSRGEAFF. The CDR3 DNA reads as TGTGCCAGCAGCCCCTCCAGCCGGGGTGAAGCTTTCTTT.